The rows below give T cell receptor beta chains drawn from one sample of a study of blood T cell repertoires in COVID-19. The assay was immunoSEQ multiplex PCR, and TCRdb's table has in-frame clones only and misses some. This table has roughly 120,000 clones, over 60% appearing once. The source material was peripheral blood. These receptors were obtained from a human donor in a cohort sampled during active or convalescent COVID-19. Both conserved end residues are part of each CDR3. D genes are given only for firm matches. Clone size is shown for a subset of rows, as once, few, many or a class of expanded clone.

J gene | D gene | clone size | V gene | CDR3 DNA | CDR3 protein
TRBJ2-1 | TRBD1 | many | TRBV11-3 | TGTGCCAGCAGCTTAGTCGTCGGACAGGGAATGAATGAGCAGTTCTTC | CASSLVVGQGMNEQFF
TRBJ2-7 | TRBD1 | . | TRBV5-6 | TGTGCCAGCAGCCCGATCGGGACAGGCTACGAGCAGTACTTC | CASSPIGTGYEQYF
TRBJ2-1 | TRBD2 | . | TRBV2 | TGTGCCATCGGACTAGCGGAGAGCTCCTACAATGAGCAGTTCTTC | CAIGLAESSYNEQFF
TRBJ2-3 | TRBD2 | . | TRBV2 | TGTGCCAGCAGTCCCGGACTAGCGCCTAGCACAGATACGCAGTATTTT | CASSPGLAPSTDTQYF
TRBJ2-4 | . | few | TRBV11-2 | TGTGCCAGCAGCTCACCATTCCCGGCGGACATTCAGTACTTC | CASSSPFPADIQYF
TRBJ1-6 | . | . | TRBV2 | TGTGCCAGCAGGAGGTGGGGACAATTTCCATTAAATTCACCCCTCCACTTT | CASRRWGQFPLNSPLHF
TRBJ2-1 | TRBD2 | . | TRBV7-9 | TGTGCCAGCAGCTTGACTAGCGGGAGTACTTATGAGCAGTTCTTC | CASSLTSGSTYEQFF
TRBJ1-2 | TRBD1 | . | TRBV7-9 | TGTGCCAGCAGCTTAGACAGGGGCGTGACAGGCTACACCTTC | CASSLDRGVTGYTF
TRBJ2-1 | . | . | TRBV18 | TGTGCCAGCTCCCGGGAGTATTCCTACAATGAGCAGTTCTTC | CASSREYSYNEQFF
TRBJ1-2 | . | . | TRBV6-5 | TGTGCCAGCAGTTACCTCAATACAATGCGGAGGTTTGGCTACACCTTC | CASSYLNTMRRFGYTF
TRBJ1-5 | . | . | TRBV5-1 | TGCGCCAGCAGCGGCGGACCCGTGTGGAAGACAGGAGCAAACTCAAATCAGCCCCAGCATTTT | CASSGGPVWKTGANSNQPQHF
TRBJ2-1 | . | . | TRBV7-2 | TGTGCCAGCAGCCCAATCGCTCCCCCGGGAAATGAGCAGTTCTTC | CASSPIAPPGNEQFF
TRBJ2-3 | . | . | TRBV9 | TGTGCCAGCAGCAGCGTAGACCTCAGCACAGATACGCAGTATTTT | CASSSVDLSTDTQYF
TRBJ1-1 | . | . | TRBV28 | TGTGCCAGCAGTCAAGCTTTTGGGGGCCATGCTCTGAACACTGAAGCTTTCTTT | CASSQAFGGHALNTEAFF
TRBJ1-4 | . | . | TRBV6-6 | TGTGCCAGCAGCGACTGGGGGCCTAATGAAAAACTGTTTTTT | CASSDWGPNEKLFF
TRBJ1-3 | TRBD1 | . | TRBV7-9 | TGTGCCAGCAGCCGCAGGGGGGGAAACACCATATATTTT | CASSRRGGNTIYF